Described below is a single TCR beta chain sequence and its context. The assay was immunoSEQ multiplex PCR, and TCRdb's table has in-frame clones only and misses some. The data contain 20,000 to 25,000 clones, 80% of them singletons. V dropped 0 bases and J dropped 5; count of bases not matched to a gene: 12. Germline loops: CDR1 LGHDT, CDR2 YNNKEL (reference sequence). This CDR3 comprises 17 residues. This entry comes from a study of blood T cell repertoires in COVID-19. V and J are TRBV3-1 (or the pseudogene TRBV3-2) and TRBJ2-5; TRBD2 aligns across 7 bases. The receptor comes from a man aged 55 to 70 with active COVID-19. Sequenced material: peripheral blood. The CDR3 DNA follows: TGTGCCAGCAGCCAAGATTTAGCGGGTGAGGGGCGGGAGACCCAGTACTTC. This gives the protein CASSQDLAGEGRETQYF.